This TCR beta chain was sequenced during a study of CD8+ T cells in alopecia areata. Study-wide results and caveats: The study found higher clonality in lesional than normal scalp, especially in alopecia totalis/universalis. Scalp repertoires also include resident alphabeta T cells from normal skin.

Germline CDR1 and CDR2: PRHDT and FYEKMQ (reference sequence). The CDR3 is 12 residues long. The V end was cut by 6 bases, the J end by 6 bases, with 8 bases between. The authors extracted RNA and reverse transcribed it into cDNA as the sequencing template. The data were produced by immunoSEQ multiplex PCR, yet TCRdb's version contains in-frame clones alone and is incomplete. The data show 120,000 or so clones, about 50% seen once. Peripheral blood samples and lesional scalp punch biopsies were obtained from alopecia areata patients. Investigators sorted PBMCs to obtain both CD4+ and CD8+ T cells. The count of this clone is one. Its matching antigen is unknown.

This TCR came from a human donor with alopecia areata. The J gene is TRBJ2-2, the V gene TRBV13; D gene unclear. The source material was NKG2D-low CD8+ T cells sorted from blood. The CDR3 sequence is CASRVGSGELFF. CDR3 DNA: TGTGCCAGCAGAGTCGGGTCCGGGGAGCTGTTTTTT. The full variable domain, rest sourced from reference TRBV13 and TRBJ2-2, is AAGVIQSPRHLIKEKRETATLKCYPIPRHDTVYWYQQGPGQDPQFLISFYEKMQSDKGSIPDRFSAQQFSDYHSELNMSSLELGDSALYFCASRVGSGELFFGEGSRLTVL.